A single sample is the source of the 14 T cell receptor beta chains below, sequenced in a study of OX40 agonist ivuxolimab in advanced cancers. Sequencing used immunoSEQ multiplex PCR; TCRdb keeps in-frame clones, though not all of them. In the table there are over 50,000 clones, less than 85% of which are singletons. The specimen was CD4+ or CD8+ T cells sorted from blood, collected in a trial of the OX40 agonist ivuxolimab. These receptors came from an adult with an advanced solid tumor such as melanoma, head and neck, liver or kidney cancer.

This clone occurred a few times. The chain couples TRBV10-3 to TRBJ1-4; the D is unclear. There are 9 residues in the CDR3. The V and J ends lost 11 bases and 5 bases respectively, with 3 bases between them. Looked up from germline, CDR1 is ENHRY and CDR2 is SYGVKD. The DNA for the CDR3 is TGTGCCCAGAATGAAAAACTGTTTTTT. Its translation: CAQNEKLFF.

V is TRBV30 and J is TRBJ2-5; 7 bases agree with TRBD1. V gave up 0 bases and J gave up 5 bases; unmatched junction bases: 12. The germline V gene encodes CDR1 GTSNPN and CDR2 SVGIG (reference sequence). The CDR3 loop spans 16 amino acids. CDR3 in amino acids: CAWSVGLRQGEETQYF. CDR3 DNA: TGTGCCTGGAGTGTAGGGTTGCGACAGGGAGAGGAGACCCAGTACTTC.

This rearrangement joins TRBV5-4 to TRBJ2-1; D may be TRBD2 (6 bases). The germline V gene encodes CDR1 SGHNT and CDR2 YYREEE (reference sequence). Deletions cut 2 bases from V and 4 bases from J, with 13 bases between. The CDR3 is 15 amino acids. The CDR3 loop is CASSFPGLIYNEQFF. CDR3 coding DNA: TGTGCCAGCAGCTTTCCGGGACTTATATACAATGAGCAGTTCTTC.

V usage is TRBV4-3 and J usage is TRBJ1-4; no clear D gene. The CDR3 contains 16 residues. V lost 4 bases to trimming and J lost 4 bases, with 16 bases between them. CDR1 LGHNA and CDR2 YSLEER come from the germline V gene. The DNA of the CDR3 is TGCGCCAGCAGCCCAGTCTCTCCGGACGGTAATGAAAAACTGTTTTTT. Protein sequence: CASSPVSPDGNEKLFF.

The chain links TRBV23-1 to TRBJ2-7; 11 positions match TRBD2. TRBV23-1 is marked as an open reading frame, function uncertain. The V and J ends lost 6 bases and 2 bases, in that order; junction bases with no gene match: 0. The length of the CDR3 is 13 residues. CDR3 region: CASRLAGAYEQYF. The CDR3 bases are TGCGCCAGCAGACTAGCGGGAGCCTACGAGCAGTACTTC.

The chain has TRBV18 and TRBJ1-1; D perhaps matches TRBD1 (5 bases). Looked up from germline, CDR1 is KGHSH and CDR2 is LQKENI. V lost 5 bases, J lost 0 bases, and 10 bases lay in between. This CDR3 comprises 14 residues. The CDR3: CASSTRGLNTEAFF. Written as DNA, the CDR3 is TGTGCCAGCTCAACCCGGGGGTTGAACACTGAAGCTTTCTTT. The variable domain in full, completed from reference TRBV18 and TRBJ1-1, reads NAGVMQNPRHLVRRRGQEARLRCSPMKGHSHVYWYRQLPEEGLKFMVYLQKENIIDESGMPKERFSAEFPKEGPSILRIQQVVRGDSAAYFCASSTRGLNTEAFFGQGTRLTVV.

The chain is built from TRBV5-1 and TRBJ1-1, with TRBD1 as a possible D gene (5 bases). The CDR3 consists of 14 residues. Germline V gene data show CDR1 as SGHRS and CDR2 as YFSETQ. V was cut by 4 bases and J by 4 bases, with 14 bases left in between. For the CDR3, the DNA is TGCGCCAGCAGCCGGGACGGTGGGGGCACTGAAGCTTTCTTT. Protein sequence: CASSRDGGGTEAFF.

The rearrangement uses TRBV29-1 and TRBJ2-2; D tentatively fits TRBD1 or TRBD2 (5 bases each). V was clipped by 4 bases and J by 6 bases, with 21 bases between them. The CDR3 extends over 16 amino acids. CDR1 and CDR2 from the germline V gene are SQVTM and ANQGSEA. The CDR3 nucleotides read TGCAGCGTTGCATCCTCGGGGCAGGGAAGCGCCGGGGAGCTGTTTTTT. This codes for CSVASSGQGSAGELFF.

CDR3 in DNA: TGCGCCAGCAGCCTCGGGACTAACACCGGGGAGCTGTTTTTT. Protein: CASSLGTNTGELFF. This rearrangement joins TRBV5-1 to TRBJ2-2; tentatively, D is TRBD2 (6 bases). The germline CDR1 and CDR2 sequences are SGHRS and YFSETQ. The CDR3 totals 14 residues. Trimming removed 4 bases from V and 2 bases from J, with 9 bases in between.

The chain is built from TRBV30 and TRBJ1-1, with D maybe TRBD1 (6 bases). Germline lookup yields CDR1 GTSNPN and CDR2 SVGIG (reference sequence). This CDR3 has 13 residues. V was clipped by 3 bases and J by 1 base, with 9 bases between them. The CDR3 is CAWRKGGNTEAFF. The CDR3 coding sequence is TGTGCCTGGAGAAAGGGGGGGAACACTGAAGCTTTCTTT.

The rearrangement joins TRBV18 to TRBJ2-7; D assignment may be TRBD1 or TRBD2 (8 bases each). The CDR3 is 15 amino acids. The germline V and J ends were trimmed by 3 bases and 6 bases, with 18 bases remaining between them. From germline, CDR1 is KGHSH and CDR2 LQKENI. The DNA of the CDR3 is TGTGCCAGCTCACCCTCGGGACAGGCGGGGGGCGAGCAGTACTTC. It yields the protein CASSPSGQAGGEQYF.

V and J are TRBV5-1 and TRBJ2-1; 7 bases match TRBD1. The CDR3 runs to 13 residues. Germline V lookup: CDR1 SGHRS, CDR2 YFSETQ. V dropped 4 bases and J dropped 10; count of bases not matched to a gene: 8. CDR3 bases: TGCGCCAGCAGCCGAAATGACAGGGAAGAGCAGTTCTTC. Translated, it gives CASSRNDREEQFF.

The chain recombines TRBV5-6 with TRBJ2-7, with TRBD1 matching over 8 bases. The CDR3 consists of 15 residues. CDR1 and CDR2 from the germline V gene are SGHDT and YYEEEE. The ends lost 1 base at V and 0 bases at J; junction bases unmatched: 3. CDR3 region: CASSLPQGVSYEQYF. CDR3 sequence (DNA): TGTGCCAGCAGCTTGCCACAGGGGGTCTCCTACGAGCAGTACTTC.

This sequence joins TRBV9 and TRBJ2-1, with TRBD2 matching over 9 bases. CDR3 length: 15 amino acids. CDR1 and CDR2 from the germline V gene are SGDLS and YYNGEE. Germline trimming cut 4 bases from V and 1 base from J; bases unmatched to any gene: 3. CDR3 amino acids: CASSRLAGSYNEQFF. The CDR3 DNA reads TGTGCCAGCAGCCGGCTAGCGGGATCCTACAATGAGCAGTTCTTC.